This note documents a single TCR beta chain sequence. This sample is part of a study of T cells expressing NK-cell markers. On the study more broadly: One of the eight sequenced donors was seronegative, whereas the other seven were HCMV-seropositive.

The authors generated TCR beta cDNA through 5'RACE template switching with UMIs. After re-calling the 5' RACE reads, TCRdb lists one entry per CDR3 protein, DNA absent. The data show about 460,000 distinct CDR3 sequences, and the top ten clones hold more than 1.4%. There are 15 residues in the CDR3. Germline V gives CDR1 MNHEY, CDR2 SMNVEV (reference sequence). The receptor was isolated from a woman aged 50 to 60 in good health. This chain uses TRBV27 with TRBJ1-1; with no DNA, the TCRdb D assignment of TRBD1 cannot be verified. The sequencing input was blood T cells: a sorted CD56 or NKG2C T cell subset, CD4+ or CD8+ T cells, or bulk PBMC T cells (not recorded which). CDR3 amino acids: CASSRRRQGGTEAFF.